These T cell receptor beta chains were read from a single sample in a study of blood T cells in healthy people across ages. TCRdb passed the 5' RACE reads through MiXCR, listing each CDR3 protein once. Counted here are hundreds of thousands of distinct CDR3 sequences, around 45% occurring once; the ten biggest clones make up roughly a third. Sequenced material: blood. The receptors derive from a woman aged 55-70 years in good health. The CDR3 runs from the conserved cysteine through the conserved F or W. A D gene is named only where the DNA matches it firmly. Part of the rows lack a size; the others show once, few, many or a class for expanded clones.

CASSLEGLQGTNEQFF | TGCGCCAGCAGCTTGGAGGGACTCCAGGGGACTAATGAGCAGTTCTTC | - | TRBJ2-1 | - | TRBV5-1
CASSYSASGSPVLSSYNEQFF | TGTGCCAGCAGTTACTCGGCTAGCGGAAGCCCCGTACTCAGCTCCTACAATGAGCAGTTCTTC | TRBD2 | TRBJ2-1 | few | TRBV6-2/TRBV6-3
CSAVEAGGLNEQYF | TGCAGCGCCGTAGAAGCGGGAGGGCTGAATGAGCAGTACTTC | TRBD2 | TRBJ2-5 | - | TRBV20-1
CSAVGLIGQQEYLPYEQYF | TGCAGTGCGGTGGGGCTAATTGGACAGCAAGAGTATCTACCCTACGAGCAGTACTTC | - | TRBJ2-7 | - | TRBV20-1
CASSQAIAGGPREQFF | TGTGCCAGCAGCCAAGCCATAGCGGGAGGGCCTAGAGAGCAGTTCTTC | TRBD2 | TRBJ2-1 | - | TRBV4-2
CASSRDPGTITEAFF | TGCGCCAGCAGCCGCGACCCCGGGACGATCACTGAAGCTTTCTTT | - | TRBJ1-1 | - | TRBV5-1
CAISQGVVPSYEQYF | TGTGCCATCAGTCAGGGTGTAGTCCCATCCTACGAGCAGTACTTC | - | TRBJ2-7 | few | TRBV10-3
CASSGGRNRNNEQFF | TGTGCCAGCAGCGGAGGTCGAAACAGGAACAATGAGCAGTTCTTC | - | TRBJ2-1 | - | TRBV9
CSASHLTSGAEQFF | TGCAGTGCTAGCCACTTGACTAGCGGGGCCGAGCAGTTCTTC | TRBD2 | TRBJ2-1 | once | TRBV20-1
CASSQTGGDSPLHF | TGTGCCAGCAGCCAGACAGGGGGCGATTCACCCCTCCACTTT | TRBD1 | TRBJ1-6 | - | TRBV3-1
CASSRRGPETQYF | TGTGCCAGCAGCCGGCGGGGCCCAGAGACCCAGTACTTC | - | TRBJ2-5 | - | TRBV14
CASSQDRGGLMFF | TGCGCCAGCAGCCAAGATAGGGGAGGGCTTATGTTCTTC | TRBD2 | TRBJ2-1 | once | TRBV4-3
CASSQDRGGRTDTQYF | TGCGCCAGCAGCCAAGATCGTGGCGGGAGAACAGATACGCAGTATTTT | TRBD2 | TRBJ2-3 | few | TRBV4-3
CASSGGTSGSKVEQFF | TGTGCCAGCAGCGGTGGGACTAGCGGGAGTAAGGTAGAGCAGTTCTTC | TRBD2 | TRBJ2-1 | - | TRBV7-2
CSGREETQYF | TGCAGCGGCCGGGAGGAGACCCAGTACTTC | - | TRBJ2-5 | few | TRBV29-1
CASTVPGDTSGANVLTF | TGTGCCAGCACCGTACCGGGGGACACCTCTGGGGCCAACGTCCTGACTTTC | - | TRBJ2-6 | - | TRBV28
CASSVDSRPYGYTF | TGTGCCAGCAGCGTAGACAGCAGGCCCTATGGCTACACCTTC | - | TRBJ1-2 | once | TRBV9
CASSESKGLVTYEQYF | TGTGCCAGCAGTGAATCTAAAGGGTTGGTAACCTACGAGCAGTACTTC | - | TRBJ2-7 | - | TRBV2
CASSEGSLNEQFF | TGTGCCAGCAGCGAAGGGAGTCTAAATGAGCAGTTCTTC | - | TRBJ2-1 | - | TRBV14
CASSKGSSYEQYF | TGTGCCAGCAGTAAAGGATCTAGCTACGAGCAGTACTTC | - | TRBJ2-7 | few | TRBV12-3/TRBV12-4
CSARTGSNSYNEQFF | TGCAGTGCTAGAACGGGCTCCAACTCCTACAATGAGCAGTTCTTC | - | TRBJ2-1 | few | TRBV20-1
CASSGWDSWTGELFF | TGTGCCAGCAGTGGCTGGGACAGCTGGACCGGGGAGCTGTTTTTT | TRBD1 | TRBJ2-2 | - | TRBV12-3/TRBV12-4
CASSLRQSQETQYF | TGTGCCAGCAGCTTAAGACAGTCCCAAGAGACCCAGTACTTC | - | TRBJ2-5 | - | TRBV7-2
CASSQTQKRDAQYF | TGTGCCAGCAGCCAAACCCAAAAGCGGGACGCGCAGTATTTT | TRBD2 | TRBJ2-3 | once | TRBV14
CASSPKQGGLLHEQYF | TGTGCCAGCTCACCAAAACAGGGGGGGCTCCTCCACGAGCAGTACTTC | - | TRBJ2-7 | few | TRBV18
CASSPSGRDQEKLFF | TGCGCCAGCAGCCCGTCGGGCAGGGATCAAGAAAAACTGTTTTTT | - | TRBJ1-4 | - | TRBV5-1
CSASRGLLSTDTQYF | TGCAGTGCTAGCAGGGGCCTACTTAGCACAGATACGCAGTATTTT | - | TRBJ2-3 | - | TRBV20-1
CASSQQGALNYGYTF | TGTGCCAGCAGCCAACAGGGGGCCCTCAACTATGGCTACACCTTC | TRBD1 | TRBJ1-2 | once | TRBV3-1
CASSQWGALNEQFF | TGTGCCAGCAGCCAGTGGGGAGCTCTCAATGAGCAGTTCTTC | - | TRBJ2-1 | few | TRBV3-1
CASSLGPPGAYNEQFF | TGTGCCAGCAGCTTAGGGCCCCCAGGGGCCTACAATGAGCAGTTCTTC | - | TRBJ2-1 | - | TRBV7-2
CASSQSEKRGSYEQYF | TGTGCCAGCAGCCAATCGGAAAAGAGGGGATCCTACGAGCAGTACTTC | - | TRBJ2-7 | - | TRBV16
CASSQTGGLSSGANVLTF | TGTGCCAGCAGCCAGACAGGAGGCTTAAGCTCTGGGGCCAACGTCCTGACTTTC | - | TRBJ2-6 | few | TRBV4-2
CASSLYGTSGRSEDTQYF | TGTGCCAGCAGCTTATACGGGACTAGCGGGAGGTCAGAAGATACGCAGTATTTT | TRBD2 | TRBJ2-3 | - | TRBV7-9
CASSETGQGTGTDTQYF | TGTGCCAGCAGTGAAACGGGACAGGGGACAGGCACAGATACGCAGTATTTT | TRBD1 | TRBJ2-3 | once | TRBV25-1
CSARGGPGFNNEQFF | TGCAGTGCCCGCGGCGGGCCAGGGTTCAACAATGAGCAGTTCTTC | - | TRBJ2-1 | - | TRBV20-1
CASSEGAGLPEGSSQYF | TGTGCCAGCAGTGAAGGGGCTGGACTACCCGAAGGCTCGTCCCAGTACTTC | - | TRBJ2-7 | once | TRBV6-1
CAISDDGNEQFF | TGTGCCATCAGTGATGACGGCAATGAGCAGTTCTTC | - | TRBJ2-1 | few | TRBV10-3
CASSPRQYGYTF | TGTGCCAGCAGCCCGCGACAGTATGGCTACACCTTC | - | TRBJ1-2 | - | TRBV11-1
CASSYSGGTMRPETQYF | TGTGCCAGCAGTTACTCCGGGGGGACCATGCGACCGGAGACCCAGTACTTC | TRBD2 | TRBJ2-5 | - | TRBV6-5
CASDGNTEAFF | TGTGCCAGCGACGGGAACACTGAAGCTTTCTTT | - | TRBJ1-1 | - | TRBV28
CASSVRQRTDTQYF | TGTGCCAGCAGTGTACGACAGCGCACAGATACGCAGTATTTT | - | TRBJ2-3 | - | TRBV6-1
CASSYGAGTSTDTQYF | TGTGCCAGCAGTTACGGCGCGGGAACTAGCACAGATACGCAGTATTTT | - | TRBJ2-3 | - | TRBV6-2/TRBV6-3
CSVDRTGSASTDTQYF | TGCAGCGTTGATCGGACAGGCAGCGCTAGCACAGATACGCAGTATTTT | TRBD1 | TRBJ2-3 | few | TRBV29-1
CASSSRLAGGGEQFF | TGTGCCAGCAGCTCCAGACTAGCGGGAGGTGGTGAGCAGTTCTTC | TRBD2 | TRBJ2-1 | few | TRBV7-2
CASSDGQRTQYF | TGTGCCAGCAGTGACGGACAGAGGACGCAGTATTTT | - | TRBJ2-3 | few | TRBV25-1
CSARPQAVNYGYTF | TGCAGTGCTAGACCCCAAGCAGTTAACTATGGCTACACCTTC | - | TRBJ1-2 | many | TRBV20-1
CSARDGRRGSGANVLTF | TGCAGTGCTAGAGATGGCCGACGGGGCTCTGGGGCCAACGTCCTGACTTTC | - | TRBJ2-6 | few | TRBV20-1
CATNERQGRETQYF | TGTGCCACCAATGAACGACAGGGCCGGGAGACCCAGTACTTC | TRBD1 | TRBJ2-5 | - | TRBV24-1
CASTQGDTQYF | TGTGCCAGCACCCAAGGGGATACGCAGTATTTT | - | TRBJ2-3 | - | TRBV27
CASSPPLPGTIHNEQFF | TGTGCCAGCAGCCCACCCCTTCCAGGGACTATACACAATGAGCAGTTCTTC | TRBD2 | TRBJ2-1 | - | TRBV28
CASSQRQGSGELFF | TGTGCCAGCAGCCAGAGACAGGGGTCCGGGGAGCTGTTTTTT | TRBD1 | TRBJ2-2 | - | TRBV14
CASSQEALAANTGELFF | TGCGCCAGCAGCCAAGAGGCACTAGCGGCGAACACCGGGGAGCTGTTTTTT | TRBD2 | TRBJ2-2 | - | TRBV4-3
CSAGGTTNEKLFF | TGCAGCGCCGGAGGGACAACTAATGAAAAACTGTTTTTT | - | TRBJ1-4 | few | TRBV29-1
CSVELLDSYNEQFF | TGCAGCGTTGAGCTGCTTGATTCCTACAATGAGCAGTTCTTC | - | TRBJ2-1 | few | TRBV29-1
CASSLTGGANTEAFF | TGTGCCAGCAGCCTAACTGGGGGCGCGAACACTGAAGCTTTCTTT | - | TRBJ1-1 | - | TRBV4-2
CASSYTRPRGSSGYTF | TGTGCCAGCAGTTACACCCGTCCCCGGGGGAGTAGTGGCTACACCTTC | - | TRBJ1-2 | - | TRBV6-5
CASSPTTASNNSPLHF | TGTGCCAGCTCACCAACGACAGCCAGTAATAATTCACCCCTCCACTTT | - | TRBJ1-6 | - | TRBV18